The text below deals with one TCR beta chain. Antigen unknown. With two-round multiplex PCR, TCR beta CDR3 sequences were amplified from genomic DNA. Round one of PCR was performed, and it used primers specific to each TRBV and TRBJ gene. TCRdb re-derived calls from the multiplex PCR reads in MiXCR, one entry per CDR3 protein. The sample consists of around 19,000 distinct CDR3 sequences, around 40% of them appearing once. The data derive from a study of prognosis after radiotherapy for stage I lung cancer. Broader study findings: There was no determination made of whether the expanded TCR clones were tumor-specific. Divergent TRBV and TRBJ gene usage has reportedly been observed between patients with and without metastases.

The germline V gene encodes CDR1 SGHTA and CDR2 FQGNSA. V lost 1 base, J lost 7 bases, and 1 base stayed unmatched. The CDR3 consists of 14 residues. The receptor was derived from a donor of 50 years or more with non-small cell lung cancer. Material: PBMCs, obtained before or after stereotactic body radiation therapy (not recorded which). This rearrangement joins TRBV7-2 to TRBJ2-1; 10 nucleotides align to TRBD2. The CDR3 loop reads CASSLGTSGNEQFF. The CDR3, as DNA: TGTGCCAGCAGCTTAGGGACTAGCGGTAATGAGCAGTTCTTC. Based on the CDR3 plus reference TRBV7-2 and TRBJ2-1, the full variable domain is GAGVSQSPSNKVTEKGKDVELRCDPISGHTALYWYRQSLGQGLEFLIYFQGNSAPDKSGLPSDRFSAERTGGSVSTLTIQRTQQEDSAVYLCASSLGTSGNEQFFGPGTRLTVL.